This TCR beta chain was identified during a study of graft-versus-host responses after intestinal transplantation. Overall study context: Recipients received multivisceral, liver-intestinal, or isolated intestinal transplants. Every one of the recipients received anti-thymocyte globulin induction and afterwards took tacrolimus and steroids for around 3 years.

The protocol was immunoSEQ multiplex PCR, while the TCRdb copy is restricted to in-frame clones and leaves out a portion. Of over 75,000 clones in the sample, more than 70% were seen once. CDR1 LNHNV and CDR2 YYDKDF come from the germline V gene (reference sequence). The CDR3 length equals 13 residues, ends included. As concerns this clone: As the CDR3 is not closed by the conserved phenylalanine or tryptophan, this likely results from a read error. It is unclear where the CDR3 begins or ends on the DNA, so no DNA is shown, and the CDR3 is as TCRdb lists it.

The sequencing here drew on PBMCs, taken 255 days after intestinal transplant. V is TRBV15 and J is TRBJ1-6; no DNA check was done on the table's D call, TRBD1. The TCR was taken from a human patient who received an intestinal transplant, so some T cells may come from the graft donor. The CDR3 here is CATSRTRDTSLIL.